The 14 T cell receptor beta chains below all came from one sample that was sequenced in a study of early T cells in non-severe SARS-CoV-2 infection. MiXCR was run by TCRdb on the 5' RACE reads, yielding one entry per CDR3 protein. This table has roughly 51,000 distinct CDR3 sequences, roughly 6.5% appearing once. The sample in question was whole blood, obtained at baseline. Every receptor here comes from an adult who was a healthcare worker with PCR-confirmed SARS-CoV-2 infection or an uninfected control (not recorded which).

The sample holds a few counts of this clonotype. V and J are TRBV18 and TRBJ2-7; TRBD1 matches 8 bases. V lost 8 bases, J lost 5 bases, and 14 bases stayed unmatched. The CDR3 runs 15 residues. Germline lookup yields CDR1 KGHSH and CDR2 LQKENI. The CDR3 region has the DNA TGTGCCAGCCCCTTAGGAGGACAGGGATATCACGAGCAGTACTTC. Its protein product is CASPLGGQGYHEQYF. The variable domain in full, with the rest retrieved from reference TRBV18 and TRBJ2-7, is NAGVMQNPRHLVRRRGQEARLRCSPMKGHSHVYWYRQLPEEGLKFMVYLQKENIIDESGMPKERFSAEFPKEGPSILRIQQVVRGDSAAYFCASPLGGQGYHEQYFGPGTRLTVT.

Ten or more counts support this clonotype. The rearrangement uses TRBV7-9 and TRBJ2-1; the D gene is possibly TRBD2 (6 bases). Between the trimmed V and J ends, which lost 5 bases and 6 bases, there was a span of 14 bases. CDR1 is SEHNR, CDR2 FQNEAQ, per germline (reference sequence). The CDR3 sequence is 14 residues long. The CDR3 region has the DNA TGTGCCAGCAGCAACCCAGGCGGGGCCAATGAGCAGTTCTTC. Protein sequence: CASSNPGGANEQFF. Full variable domain (remainder filled in from reference TRBV7-9 and TRBJ2-1): DTGVSQNPRHKITKRGQNVTFRCDPISEHNRLYWYRQTLGQGPEFLTYFQNEAQLEKSRLLSDRFSAERPKGSFSTLEIQRTEQGDSAMYLCASSNPGGANEQFFGPGTRLTVL.

This clonotype showed up just a few times. V usage is TRBV2 and J usage is TRBJ2-7; TRBD1 might be the D (5 bases). The CDR3 runs to 14 residues. Germline assignment: CDR1 SNHLY and CDR2 FYNNEI. Trimming shortened V by 6 bases and J by 2 bases, and 14 bases separated the two germline ends. The DNA for the CDR3 is TGTGCCAGCAGCCCCCCGGACAAGACCTACGAGCAGTACTTC. Residues: CASSPPDKTYEQYF.

This clonotype was detected many times. The chain employs TRBV23-1 and TRBJ2-3, with D unresolved. TRBV23-1 carries the ORF label, with uncertain function. There are 13 residues in the CDR3. V gave up 1 base and J gave up 13 bases, with 15 bases separating them. Written as DNA, the CDR3 is TGCGCCAGCAGTCAATATCCGACAACTGGAAAGTATTTT. Its protein is CASSQYPTTGKYF.

This clonotype turned up a few times. V and J are TRBV11-2 and TRBJ1-2; 8 bases line up with TRBD1. Per the germline V gene, CDR1 is SGHAT and CDR2 is FQNNGV. The CDR3 runs 14 residues. The V segment lost 2 bases and the J segment 6 bases; nucleotides outside the gene matches: 5. The CDR3 loop is CASSLYQGADGYTF. CDR3 nucleotide sequence: TGTGCCAGCAGCTTATACCAGGGGGCTGATGGCTACACCTTC.

This clonotype was counted ten times or more. The chain carries TRBV7-3 and TRBJ2-2, with TRBD2 matching 11 bases. V shed 5 bases, J shed 2 bases, and the junction held 4 bases outside the gene matches. CDR3 length equals 16 residues. Germline V lookup: CDR1 SGHTA, CDR2 FQGTGA. The CDR3 nucleotides read TGTGCCAGCAGCCGTCTAGCGGGGGGAAACACCGGGGAGCTGTTTTTT. It encodes CASSRLAGGNTGELFF. The variable domain in full, completed from reference TRBV7-3 and TRBJ2-2, reads GAGVSQTPSNKVTEKGKYVELRCDPISGHTALYWYRQSLGQGPEFLIYFQGTGAADDSGLPNDRFFAVRPEGSVSTLKIQRTERGDSAVYLCASSRLAGGNTGELFFGEGSRLTVL.

The table lists this clonotype with a few counts. The rearrangement links TRBV3-1 to TRBJ1-1; TRBD1 is a possible D gene (5 bases). V was pared by 10 bases and J by 1 base, with 16 bases between. CDR1 is LGHDT and CDR2 is YNNKEL in the germline V gene (reference sequence). The length of the CDR3 is 14 residues. CDR3 sequence reads: CATWSGSKNTEAFF. The CDR3 coding sequence is TGTGCCACATGGTCAGGGTCGAAGAACACTGAAGCTTTCTTT.

This clonotype was detected ten times or more. The CDR3 protein is CASSQVGRGETQYF. CDR3 in DNA: TGCGCCAGCAGCCAAGTTGGCAGGGGAGAGACCCAGTACTTC. This chain connects TRBV4-1 to TRBJ2-5; TRBD1 is a possible D gene (6 bases). V was cut by 1 base and J by 4 bases, with 10 bases left in between. Germline CDR1 is MGHRA and CDR2 is YSYEKL. CDR3 length: 14 residues.

This clonotype has a count of ten or more. The conserved closing phenylalanine or tryptophan is absent in this CDR3, likely reflecting a read error. V is TRBV20-1 and J is TRBJ2-7; D uncertain. CDR3 length equals 14 residues. V was cut by 4 bases and J by 8 bases, with 21 bases left in between. Germline V gene lookup returns CDR1 DFQATT and CDR2 SNEGSKA (reference sequence). The CDR3 coding sequence is TGCAGTGCTATTACACCACTGGACGTTACCCAGCAGTACTTG. Translating gives CSAITPLDVTQQYL.

The CDR3 nucleotides read TGTGCCAGCAGCTTACACAGAGTAGATCCCGAGCAGTACTTC. Translated: CASSLHRVDPEQYF. The rearrangement links TRBV11-3 to TRBJ2-7; D uncertain. V was pared by 2 bases and J by 6 bases, with 14 bases between. The CDR3 loop spans 14 amino acids. Per the germline V gene, CDR1 is SGHNT and CDR2 is YENEEA.

This clonotype occurred a few times. V usage is TRBV9 and J usage is TRBJ2-3; unclear D gene. Germline assignment: CDR1 SGDLS and CDR2 YYNGEE. V was clipped by 0 bases and J by 5 bases, with 7 bases between them. The CDR3 spans 13 residues. The DNA for the CDR3 is TGTGCCAGCAGCGTAGATTTTGGAGATACGCAGTATTTT. Residues: CASSVDFGDTQYF.

This sequence joins TRBV28 and TRBJ2-6; D might be TRBD2 (5 bases). The CDR3 has 15 amino acids. Trimming shortened V by 5 bases and J by 4 bases, and 12 bases separated the two germline ends. Germline CDR1 is MDHEN and CDR2 is SYDVKM. The CDR3 sequence is CASSLVTGGANVLTF. The CDR3 DNA sequence: TGTGCCAGCAGTCTAGTAACGGGAGGGGCCAACGTCCTGACTTTC.

This clonotype appeared many times. The V and J genes are TRBV3-1 and TRBJ2-3; 14 nucleotides match TRBD2. The ends lost 4 bases at V and 1 base at J; junction bases unmatched: 16. The CDR3 contains 21 residues. From germline, CDR1 is LGHDT and CDR2 YNNKEL (reference sequence). The CDR3 spells CASSRRGRGLAGGSGTDTQYF. The CDR3, as DNA: TGTGCCAGCAGCCGCCGAGGACGTGGACTAGCGGGGGGTTCCGGCACAGATACGCAGTATTTT.

This clonotype was counted many times. The chain links TRBV11-2 to TRBJ1-6; D call uncertain. V gave up 3 bases and J gave up 4 bases, with 7 bases separating them. Germline CDR1 SGHAT, CDR2 FQNNGV. The CDR3 loop spans 14 amino acids. CDR3 in amino acids: CASSFRRYNSPLHF. The CDR3 DNA reads TGTGCCAGCAGCTTTAGACGGTATAATTCACCCCTCCACTTT.